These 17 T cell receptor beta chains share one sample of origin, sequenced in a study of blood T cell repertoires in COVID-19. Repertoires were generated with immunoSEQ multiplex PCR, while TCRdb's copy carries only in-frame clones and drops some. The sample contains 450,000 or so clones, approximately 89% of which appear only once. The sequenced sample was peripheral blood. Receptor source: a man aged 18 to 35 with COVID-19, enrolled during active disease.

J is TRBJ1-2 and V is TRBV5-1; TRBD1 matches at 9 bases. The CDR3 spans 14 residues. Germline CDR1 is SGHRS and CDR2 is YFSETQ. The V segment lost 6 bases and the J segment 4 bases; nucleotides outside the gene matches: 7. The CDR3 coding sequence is TGCGCCAGCAATTGGGGACAGGGAGGCTATGGCTACACCTTC. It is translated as CASNWGQGGYGYTF.

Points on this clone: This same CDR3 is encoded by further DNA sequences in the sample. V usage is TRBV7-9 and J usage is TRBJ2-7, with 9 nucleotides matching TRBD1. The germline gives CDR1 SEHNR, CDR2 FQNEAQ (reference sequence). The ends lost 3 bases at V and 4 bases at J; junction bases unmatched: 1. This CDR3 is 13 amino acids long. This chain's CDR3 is CASSLTGGYEQYF. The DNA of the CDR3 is TGTGCCAGCAGCTTGACAGGGGGTTACGAGCAGTACTTC.

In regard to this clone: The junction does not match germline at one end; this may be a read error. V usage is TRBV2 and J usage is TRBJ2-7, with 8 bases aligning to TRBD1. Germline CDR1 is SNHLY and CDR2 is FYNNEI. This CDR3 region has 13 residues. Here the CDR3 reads CASSEADRAPKYF. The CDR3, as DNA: TGTGCCAGCAGCGAAGCGGACAGGGCCCCTAAGTACTTC.

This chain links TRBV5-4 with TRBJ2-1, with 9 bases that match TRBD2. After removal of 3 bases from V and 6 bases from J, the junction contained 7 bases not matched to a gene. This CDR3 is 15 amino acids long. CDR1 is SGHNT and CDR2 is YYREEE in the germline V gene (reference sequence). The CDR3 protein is CASSSPTSGPNEQFF. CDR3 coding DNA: TGTGCCAGCAGCTCACCGACTAGCGGCCCCAATGAGCAGTTCTTC.

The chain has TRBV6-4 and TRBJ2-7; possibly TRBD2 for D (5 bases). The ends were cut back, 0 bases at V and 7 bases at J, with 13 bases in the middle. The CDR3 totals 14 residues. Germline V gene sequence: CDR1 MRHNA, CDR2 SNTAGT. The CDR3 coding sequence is TGTGCCAGCAGTGACTCAGGCGTGTCGGGGGAGCAGTACTTC. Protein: CASSDSGVSGEQYF.

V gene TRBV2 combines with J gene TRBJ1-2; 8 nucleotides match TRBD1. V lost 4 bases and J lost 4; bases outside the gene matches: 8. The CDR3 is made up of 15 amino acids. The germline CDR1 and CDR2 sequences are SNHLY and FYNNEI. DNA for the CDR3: TGTGCCAGCAGTGCCCAGGGGGACAGGTTCTATGGCTACACCTTC. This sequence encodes CASSAQGDRFYGYTF.

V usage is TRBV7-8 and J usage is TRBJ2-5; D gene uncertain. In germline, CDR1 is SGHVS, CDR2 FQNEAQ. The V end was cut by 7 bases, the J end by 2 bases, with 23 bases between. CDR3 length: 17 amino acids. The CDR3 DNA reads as TGTGCCAGCAACAAACTTAGGATAGTGAAGACTCAAGAGACCCAGTACTTC. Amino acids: CASNKLRIVKTQETQYF.

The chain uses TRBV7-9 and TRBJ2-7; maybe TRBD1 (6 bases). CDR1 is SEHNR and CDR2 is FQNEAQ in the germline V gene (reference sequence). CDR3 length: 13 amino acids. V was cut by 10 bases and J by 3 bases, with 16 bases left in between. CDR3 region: CATTPGVLYEQYF. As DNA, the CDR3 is TGTGCCACCACCCCAGGGGTTCTCTACGAGCAGTACTTC. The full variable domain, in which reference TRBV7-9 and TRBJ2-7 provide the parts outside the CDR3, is DTGVSQNPRHKITKRGQNVTFRCDPISEHNRLYWYRQTLGQGPEFLTYFQNEAQLEKSRLLSDRFSAERPKGSFSTLEIQRTEQGDSAMYLCATTPGVLYEQYFGPGTRLTVT.

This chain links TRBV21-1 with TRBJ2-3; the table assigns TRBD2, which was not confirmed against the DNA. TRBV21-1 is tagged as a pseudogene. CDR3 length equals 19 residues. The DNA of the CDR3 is TGTGCCAGCAGCAGCAGAACTTCACTAGCCCTGTCAGTAATAGATACGCAGTATTTT. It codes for CASSSRTSLALSVIDTQYF.

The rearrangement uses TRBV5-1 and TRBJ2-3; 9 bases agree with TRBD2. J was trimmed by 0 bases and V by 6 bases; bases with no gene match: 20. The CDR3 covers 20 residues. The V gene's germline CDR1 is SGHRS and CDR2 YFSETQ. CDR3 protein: CASKAGGPGLVASSTDTQYF. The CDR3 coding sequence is TGCGCCAGCAAAGCGGGAGGTCCGGGACTAGTTGCTTCTAGCACAGATACGCAGTATTTT.

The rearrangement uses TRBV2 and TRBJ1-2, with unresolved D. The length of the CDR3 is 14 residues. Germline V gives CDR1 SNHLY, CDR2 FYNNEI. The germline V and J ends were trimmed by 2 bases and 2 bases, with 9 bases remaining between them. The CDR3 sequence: CASSELIQNYGYTF. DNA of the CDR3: TGTGCCAGCAGTGAATTGATTCAGAACTATGGCTACACCTTC.

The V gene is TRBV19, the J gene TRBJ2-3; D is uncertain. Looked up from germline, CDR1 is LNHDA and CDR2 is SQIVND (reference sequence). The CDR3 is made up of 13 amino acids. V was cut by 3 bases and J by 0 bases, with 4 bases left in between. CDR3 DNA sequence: TGTGCCAGTAGTATCGGGAGCACAGATACGCAGTATTTT. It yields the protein CASSIGSTDTQYF. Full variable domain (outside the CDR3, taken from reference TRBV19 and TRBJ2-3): DGGITQSPKYLFRKEGQNVTLSCEQNLNHDAMYWYRQDPGQGLRLIYYSQIVNDFQKGDIAEGYSVSREKKESFPLTVTSAQKNPTAFYLCASSIGSTDTQYFGPGTRLTVL.

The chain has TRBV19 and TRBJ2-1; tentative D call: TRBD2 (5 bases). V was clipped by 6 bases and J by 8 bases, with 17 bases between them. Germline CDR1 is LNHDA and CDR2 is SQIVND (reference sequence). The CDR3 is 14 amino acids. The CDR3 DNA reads TGTGCCAGTAGCCCTCCCGGAGGTAAGGATGAGCAGTTCTTC. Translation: CASSPPGGKDEQFF.

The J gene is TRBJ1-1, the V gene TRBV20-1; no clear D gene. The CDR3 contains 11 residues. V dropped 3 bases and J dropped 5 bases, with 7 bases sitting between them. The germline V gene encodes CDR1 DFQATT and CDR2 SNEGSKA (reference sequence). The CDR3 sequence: CSASRGTEAFF. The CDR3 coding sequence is TGCAGTGCTAGTCGCGGGACTGAAGCTTTCTTT.

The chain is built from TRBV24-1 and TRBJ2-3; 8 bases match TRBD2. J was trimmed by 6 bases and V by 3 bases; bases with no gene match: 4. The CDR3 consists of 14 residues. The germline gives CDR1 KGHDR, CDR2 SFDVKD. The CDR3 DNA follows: TGTGCCACCAGTGATCTCCTAGCGGGTGATACGCAGTATTTT. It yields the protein CATSDLLAGDTQYF.

In DNA form, the CDR3 reads TGTGCCAGCAGCCAGTCGGGGGTCGTGGCCAAAAACATTCAGTACTTC. Protein product: CASSQSGVVAKNIQYF. The rearrangement uses TRBV3-1 (or the pseudogene TRBV3-2) and TRBJ2-4, with D perhaps TRBD2 (6 bases). The CDR3 consists of 16 residues. Per the germline V gene, CDR1 is LGHDT and CDR2 is YNNKEL (reference sequence). The V and J ends lost 3 bases and 1 base respectively, with 13 bases between them.

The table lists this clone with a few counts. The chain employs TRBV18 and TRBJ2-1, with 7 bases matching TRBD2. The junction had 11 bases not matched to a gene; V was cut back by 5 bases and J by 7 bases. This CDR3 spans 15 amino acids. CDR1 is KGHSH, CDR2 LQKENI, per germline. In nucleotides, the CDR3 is TGTGCCAGCTCATTTACCGGGACTATCCCAAATGAGCAGTTCTTC. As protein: CASSFTGTIPNEQFF.